The clone carrying this T cell receptor (beta chain) was detected only a few times. Its antigen remains unknown. Produced via immunoSEQ multiplex PCR; TCRdb's table is partial and in-frame only. The table records approximately 170,000 clones, approximately 93% of them present only once. This record belongs to a study of T cell responses to AZD1222 COVID-19 vaccine. The CDR3 extends over 17 amino acids. J gave up 3 bases and V 4 bases, and 11 bases lay outside the gene matches. The germline V gene has CDR1 LGHNA and CDR2 YNFKEQ. Study findings and constraints: Researchers took repertoire samples only after the peak T cell response had come. Mostly white British, mostly female donors; authors suggested clonal diversity may be underestimated.

Specimen: peripheral blood, collected on day 0 of AZD1222 vaccination. The chain is built from TRBV4-2 and TRBJ2-7; 11 nucleotides align to TRBD2. The receptor's source is an adult in good health. CDR3 residues: CASSREVAGGPVYEQYF. DNA for the CDR3: TGTGCCAGCAGCCGAGAGGTAGCGGGAGGGCCCGTCTACGAGCAGTACTTC.